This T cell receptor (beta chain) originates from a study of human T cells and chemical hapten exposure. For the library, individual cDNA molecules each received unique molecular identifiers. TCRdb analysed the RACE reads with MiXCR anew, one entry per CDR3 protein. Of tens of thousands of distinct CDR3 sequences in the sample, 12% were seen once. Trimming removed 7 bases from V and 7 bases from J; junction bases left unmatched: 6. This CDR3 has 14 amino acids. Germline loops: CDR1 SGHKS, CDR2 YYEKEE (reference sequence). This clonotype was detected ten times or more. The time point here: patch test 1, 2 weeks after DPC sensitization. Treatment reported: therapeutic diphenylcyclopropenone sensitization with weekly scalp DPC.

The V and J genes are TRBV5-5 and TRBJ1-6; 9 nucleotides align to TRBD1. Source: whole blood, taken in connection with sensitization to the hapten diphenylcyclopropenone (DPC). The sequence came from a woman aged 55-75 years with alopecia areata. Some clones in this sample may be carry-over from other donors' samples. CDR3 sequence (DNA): TGTGCCAGCCACCGCGGGACAGGGAATTCACCCCTCCACTTT. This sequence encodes CASHRGTGNSPLHF.